This T cell receptor beta chain was observed in a study of regulatory T cells in long-lasting Graves disease. Assembly of TCR beta libraries relied on iRepertoire HTBI primers together with Arm-PCR of CDR3 regions. One entry per CDR3 protein, called by TCRdb with MiXCR from the multiplex PCR reads. The table records some 470,000 distinct CDR3 sequences, 20% to 25% of them present only once. Study outcomes and limitations: The study found TRBV28, TRBJ1-2 and TRBJ2-5 favored in persistent disease. Persistent Graves' patients showed a TCR diversity that was lower than that of newly diagnosed ones.

About this clonotype: No antigen is known for it. A clone one base away is much larger, so this may be a read error.

Time point described: persistent/refractory GD, antithyroid drugs over 5 years with positive TRAb. The authors made the TCR library using RNA they extracted from PBMCs. The peripheral blood volume drawn was 7 to 10 milliliters, and it was collected into EDTA tubes. This CDR3 is 15 amino acids long. Germline V gene sequence: CDR1 MNHEY, CDR2 SVGEGT. V was pared by 7 bases and J by 3 bases, with 8 bases of the junction left unmatched. The chain employs TRBV6-2 or TRBV6-3 and TRBJ2-2, with 7 positions matching TRBD1. This specimen consisted of peripheral blood mononuclear cells (PBMCs), obtained when the disease was refractory, from a patient treated with antithyroid drugs. The origin of this receptor is a female donor with Graves disease. CDR3 loop: CASNDPGGYTGELFF. The CDR3 coding sequence is TGTGCCAGCAATGACCCAGGGGGTTACACCGGGGAGCTGTTTTTT.